Below are 22 T cell receptor beta chains sequenced from a single sample in a study of human T cells and chemical hapten exposure. TCRdb recomputed calls from the RACE reads with MiXCR, one row per CDR3 protein. The sample includes around 130,000 distinct CDR3 sequences, more than 7.5% of them seen just once. As to time point: healthy volunteer bleed at 2 weeks. From whole blood left unfractionated, total RNA was extracted. The material sequenced was whole blood. These receptor sequences come from a male donor in good health. Some clones in this sample may be carry-over from other donors' samples.

The chain employs TRBV4-3 and TRBJ2-1, with 10 bases lining up with TRBD2. Germline CDR1 is LGHNA and CDR2 is YSLEER. The CDR3 sequence is 15 residues long. Germline trimming cut 4 bases from V and 3 bases from J; bases unmatched to any gene: 3. The CDR3 here is CASSRSGGGYNEQFF. The CDR3 bases are TGCGCCAGCAGCCGCAGCGGGGGGGGCTACAATGAGCAGTTCTTC.

In this sample, this clonotype turned up a few times. V gene TRBV20-1 combines with J gene TRBJ2-1; no firm D call. Germline V gives CDR1 DFQATT, CDR2 SNEGSKA (reference sequence). This CDR3 comprises 14 residues. The V end lost 0 bases, the J end lost 5 bases, and 11 bases lay between the germline ends. Written as DNA, the CDR3 is TGCAGTGCTAGAGATCAGTCCGAACACAATGAGCAGTTCTTC. As protein: CSARDQSEHNEQFF.

As concerns this clonotype: At one of its ends the junction is not consistent with the germline gene, which may arise from a read error. The rearrangement joins TRBV4-2 to TRBJ1-5; D remains unclear. The CDR3 contains 18 residues. Germline V gene sequence: CDR1 LGHNA, CDR2 YNFKEQ. The CDR3 loop is CASSQERSLRDSNQPQHF. In DNA form, the CDR3 reads TGCGCCAGCAGCCAAGAGAGGAGCCTGAGAGATAGCAATCAGCCCCAGCATTTT.

This chain links TRBV25-1 with TRBJ2-2, with D perhaps TRBD2 (6 bases). From germline, CDR1 is MGHDK and CDR2 SYGVNS. V shed 1 base and J shed 0 bases, with 9 bases lying between them. The CDR3 totals 16 residues. The chain's CDR3 is CASSESAGTNTGELFF. DNA of the CDR3: TGTGCCAGCAGTGAATCCGCGGGGACGAACACCGGGGAGCTGTTTTTT.

The chain combines TRBV9 with TRBJ2-1, with 11 bases matching TRBD2. V shed 2 bases and J 7 bases; nucleotides not matched to a gene: 5. This CDR3 is built from 15 residues. Germline V gives CDR1 SGDLS, CDR2 YYNGEE. The CDR3 region is CASSVTSGIGNEQFF. CDR3 DNA: TGTGCCAGCAGCGTGACTAGCGGGATTGGTAATGAGCAGTTCTTC.

This clonotype was counted only a few times. The rearrangement joins TRBV14 to TRBJ2-5; 11 nucleotides match TRBD2. Germline CDR1 and CDR2: SGHDN and FVKESK. With 4 bases clipped from V and 0 bases from J, the junction kept 4 bases outside the gene matches. This CDR3 has 16 amino acids. The CDR3 bases are TGTGCCAGCAGCCGGATGACTAGCGGGAACCAAGAGACCCAGTACTTC. It codes for CASSRMTSGNQETQYF.

This clonotype was recorded a few times. The chain couples TRBV29-1 to TRBJ1-1; no firm D call. CDR3 length equals 12 residues. V was pared by 3 bases and J by 4 bases, with 9 bases between. Per germline, CDR1 SQVTM and CDR2 ANQGSEA. The CDR3 DNA reads as TGCAGCGTTGACCAGGAAAGCACTGAAGCTTTCTTT. Amino acids: CSVDQESTEAFF.

The chain joins TRBV29-1 to TRBJ2-2; D gene unclear. The CDR3 sequence is 10 residues long. The V gene lost 7 bases and the J gene lost 8 bases, with 8 bases spanning the gap. In germline, CDR1 is SQVTM, CDR2 ANQGSEA. CDR3: CSAGVGELFF. As DNA, the CDR3 is TGCAGCGCTGGGGTGGGGGAGCTGTTTTTT.

The chain carries TRBV7-9 and TRBJ2-3, with D possibly TRBD2 on 6 matching bases. Trimming left V 5 bases short and J 2 bases short, with 14 bases between. The CDR3 is 15 amino acids. Germline V gene data show CDR1 as SEHNR and CDR2 as FQNEAQ (reference sequence). The CDR3 DNA follows: TGTGCCAGCAGCCCCTTGCGGGAATTCACAGATACGCAGTATTTT. Encoded protein: CASSPLREFTDTQYF.

This clonotype was seen only a few times. This rearrangement joins TRBV5-1 to TRBJ2-3; 9 bases are shared with TRBD2. The CDR3 is 15 residues long. Germline trimming cut 0 bases from V and 4 bases from J; bases unmatched to any gene: 3. Germline V gives CDR1 SGHRS, CDR2 YFSETQ. The CDR3 bases are TGCGCCAGCAGCTTGGCAGCTAGCGGGGCAGATACGCAGTATTTT. Encoded protein: CASSLAASGADTQYF. The complete variable domain, with remaining parts taken from reference TRBV5-1 and TRBJ2-3, reads KAGVTQTPRYLIKTRGQQVTLSCSPISGHRSVSWYQQTPGQGLQFLFEYFSETQRNKGNFPGRFSGRQFSNSRSEMNVSTLELGDSALYLCASSLAASGADTQYFGPGTRLTVL.

There are many counts of this clonotype. V and J are TRBV20-1 and TRBJ2-3; 7 nucleotides line up with TRBD1. There are 12 residues in the CDR3. Germline values: CDR1 DFQATT, CDR2 SNEGSKA (reference sequence). V lost 7 bases to trimming and J lost 3 bases; unmatched junction nucleotides: 4. CDR3 region: CSVRGTTDTQYF. As DNA, the CDR3 is TGCAGTGTCAGGGGGACAACAGATACGCAGTATTTT.

The rearrangement links TRBV2 to TRBJ2-3; weak D call: TRBD2 (5 bases). Trimming left V 2 bases short and J 0 bases short, with 9 bases between. The CDR3 extends over 15 amino acids. The germline V gene has CDR1 SNHLY and CDR2 FYNNEI. The CDR3 reads CASSEPWTSTDTQYF. CDR3 nucleotides: TGTGCCAGCAGTGAACCGTGGACTAGCACAGATACGCAGTATTTT.

The sample holds a few counts of this clonotype. The V and J genes are TRBV7-2 and TRBJ2-7, with a possible D match to TRBD2 (5 bases). V lost 5 bases, J lost 3 bases, and 14 bases lay in between. The length of the CDR3 is 14 residues. CDR1 is SGHTA, CDR2 FQGNSA, per germline. CDR3 coding DNA: TGTGCCAGCAGCCCAGATAGGGCGGGCTACGAGCAGTACTTC. This sequence encodes CASSPDRAGYEQYF.

In its sample, this clonotype was seen many times. J is TRBJ2-5 and V is TRBV12-3 or TRBV12-4, with 11 bases that match TRBD2. CDR3 length: 15 amino acids. Unmatched junction bases numbered 4, after V lost 3 bases and J lost 4 bases. The CDR3 here is CASSFTSGGGETQYF. The CDR3 DNA reads TGTGCCAGCAGTTTTACTAGCGGGGGCGGAGAGACCCAGTACTTC.

The table lists this clonotype with a few counts. The genes are TRBV10-3 and TRBJ2-1; 14 bases match TRBD2. CDR1 is ENHRY, CDR2 SYGVKD, per germline. CDR3 size: 15 residues. The V gene end was trimmed by 8 bases and the J gene end by 7 bases; junction bases not matched to a gene: 7. In DNA form, the CDR3 reads TGTGCCATCCAGCGACTAGCGGGAGGGATGAATGAGCAGTTCTTC. This sequence encodes CAIQRLAGGMNEQFF.

This clonotype was recorded a few times. The chain combines TRBV7-9 with TRBJ1-2, with TRBD1 matching 7 bases. CDR1 is SEHNR, CDR2 FQNEAQ, per germline (reference sequence). The V segment lost 1 base and the J segment 8 bases; nucleotides outside the gene matches: 1. The CDR3 runs to 12 residues. The CDR3 loop reads CASSLEDRGYTF. The CDR3 DNA sequence: TGTGCCAGCAGCTTAGAGGACAGGGGCTACACCTTC.

V is TRBV5-1 and J is TRBJ2-2; TRBD2 matches 11 bases. The CDR3 spans 15 residues. Trimming removed 3 bases from V and 6 bases from J; junction bases left unmatched: 4. Germline loops: CDR1 SGHRS, CDR2 YFSETQ. The CDR3 is CASSSTSGSAGELFF. DNA for the CDR3: TGCGCCAGCAGCTCAACTAGCGGGAGCGCCGGGGAGCTGTTTTTT.

This clonotype occurred a few times. CDR3 DNA: TGTGCCAGCAGCTTACTCGCGGGGAACGATGGCTACACCTTC. Amino acids: CASSLLAGNDGYTF. The rearrangement links TRBV11-2 to TRBJ1-2; D is unclear. Germline V lookup: CDR1 SGHAT, CDR2 FQNNGV. This CDR3 region has 14 residues. The germline V and J ends were trimmed by 2 bases and 6 bases, with 13 bases remaining between them.

This rearrangement joins TRBV6-2 or TRBV6-3 to TRBJ2-7; no clear D. The CDR3 contains 13 residues. Trimming took 6 bases from V and 2 from J, leaving 11 bases between them. The germline CDR1 and CDR2 sequences are MNHEY and SVGEGT. The CDR3 coding sequence is TGTGCCAGCAGGGAAAGGATCCCCTACGAGCAGTACTTC. It yields the protein CASRERIPYEQYF.

This clonotype occurred many times. The CDR3, as DNA: TGCGCCAGCAGCCAAGGGGCTTCTAGCACAGATACGCAGTATTTT. Its translation is CASSQGASSTDTQYF. This sequence joins TRBV4-3 and TRBJ2-3; D is unclear. The CDR3 spans 15 residues. Germline lookup yields CDR1 LGHNA and CDR2 YSLEER. V lost 1 base and J lost 0, with 8 bases in between.

This chain connects TRBV7-2 to TRBJ2-7; 12 nucleotides match TRBD2. V shed 6 bases and J 3 bases; nucleotides not matched to a gene: 3. The CDR3 runs to 14 residues. From germline, CDR1 is SGHTA and CDR2 FQGNSA. In DNA form, the CDR3 reads TGTGCCAGCAGACTAGCGGGAGGTCGCTACGAGCAGTACTTC. It translates to CASRLAGGRYEQYF.

The J gene is TRBJ2-7, the V gene TRBV6-5; 8 bases fit TRBD1. CDR3 length: 15 residues. V shed 4 bases and J 3 bases; nucleotides not matched to a gene: 8. CDR1 is MNHEY, CDR2 SVGAGI, per germline. The CDR3 here is CASSSLRTGIYEQYF. The CDR3 nucleotides are TGTGCCAGCAGTTCCCTTCGGACAGGGATCTACGAGCAGTACTTC.